Below are 30 T cell receptor delta chains sequenced from a single sample in a study of gamma-delta chains in newborns, infants, children. TCRdb re-processed the reads via CATT. The repertoire consists of approximately 4,900 delta-chain clones, with nearly 4% occurring once and the leading ten covering less than 9.5%. Sequencing input: blood. The receptors were gathered from a child who was a newborn, infant or young child, either healthy, febrile or measles-vaccinated (not recorded which).

Worth noting for this clone: It is likely a read error: a sequence one base away is far more abundant. Other DNA sequences in the same sample also yield this CDR3. The chain joins TRDV1 to TRDJ3; D might be TRDD3 (6 bases). The germline V gene encodes CDR1 TSWWSYY and CDR2 QGS. The CDR3 is made up of 23 amino acids. The V gene lost 0 bases and the J gene lost 1 base, with 25 bases spanning the gap. CDR3 in DNA: TGTGCTCTTGGGGAACTACCCCCCGGTGGACTGGGAGATACGTCCTGGGACACCCGACAGATGTTTTTC. Amino acids: CALGELPPGGLGDTSWDTRQMFF.

This clone was picked up a small number of times. TCRdb lists the protein of a much larger clone for this DNA, which differs at residue 16, so this is likely a read error; the protein given here is translated from the DNA itself. V usage is TRAV29/DV5 and J usage is TRDJ1, with 12 bases lining up with TRDD3. CDR3 length: 20 amino acids. CDR1 NSMFDY and CDR2 ISSIKDK come from the germline V gene. CDR3 DNA: TGTGCAGCAAGCCTACGGCCTTCCCAACGTACTGGGGGATACACCAATAAACTCATCTTT. This sequence encodes CAASLRPSQRTGGYTNKLIF.

This clone was counted between two and nine times. This probably arose from a read error, given a far larger clone one base away. Other DNA sequences in this sample translate to the same CDR3. The CDR3 coding sequence is TGCGCTCTTGGGATCCGCCCCCATACTGGGGGATACGGGAGCGATAAACTCATCTTT. Its protein product is CALGIRPHTGGYGSDKLIF. The chain employs TRDV1 and TRDJ1, with TRDD3 matching 13 bases. The CDR3 sequence is 19 residues long. CDR1 TSWWSYY and CDR2 QGS come from the germline V gene.

Of note for this clone: Being one base from a much bigger clone, this may be a read error. The same CDR3 also results from other DNA sequences found in this sample. The rearrangement links TRDV1 to TRDJ1; 10 positions agree with TRDD3. The CDR3 has 16 residues. Germline values: CDR1 TSWWSYY, CDR2 QGS. The CDR3 sequence: CALGEIPLGDTDKLIF. The CDR3 nucleotides read TGCGCTCTTGGGGAAATCCCACTGGGGGATACCGATAAACTCATCTTT.

Of note for this clone: TCRdb lists the protein of a much larger clone for this DNA, which differs at residue 17, so this is likely a read error; the protein given here is translated from the DNA itself. The V and J genes are TRDV1 and TRDJ2, with 13 positions matching TRDD3. The CDR3 extends over 19 amino acids. Per germline, CDR1 TSWWSYY and CDR2 QGS. The CDR3 loop is CALGEQRYVLGDTPAQPFF. For the CDR3, the DNA is TGTGCTCTTGGGGAACAAAGGTATGTACTGGGGGATACGCCAGCACAACCCTTCTTT.

This clone was recorded a few times. This rearrangement joins TRDV3 to TRDJ1; TRDD3 matches at 13 bases. Germline V gene lookup returns CDR1 TVYSNPD and CDR2 GDNSRS (reference sequence). Trimming removed 4 bases from V and 5 bases from J; junction bases left unmatched: 16. The CDR3 is 17 residues long. The CDR3 here is CASPFPGVLGDTDKLIF. DNA for the CDR3: TGTGCCTCTCCCTTTCCGGGGGTACTGGGGGATACGGATAAACTCATCTTT.

On this clone: The protein TCRdb lists belongs to a much larger clone and differs from this DNA's translation at residue 2, which points to a read error; the protein shown is made from the DNA. The CDR3 DNA is TGTTCTCTGGGCTTCCTACGAGTGTTTTACTGGGGGCCCACCGATAAACTCATCTTT. This gives the protein CSLGFLRVFYWGPTDKLIF. The rearrangement uses TRDV1 and TRDJ1, with D possibly called TRDD2 or TRDD3 (8 bases each). The CDR3 has 19 amino acids. Germline V gene lookup returns CDR1 TSWWSYY and CDR2 QGS.

Sample share makes this clone medium-sized. Within the sample, other DNA sequences also encode this same CDR3. The genes are TRDV1 and TRDJ1; 10 bases match TRDD3. Trimming took 2 bases from V and 3 from J; bases not matched to a gene: 12. Germline V CDR1 and CDR2: TSWWSYY, QGS. This CDR3 has 18 residues. The CDR3 DNA sequence: TGTGCTCTTGGGGAAAAGACGTACTGGGGGATGTACCCCGATAAACTCATCTTT. Amino acid sequence: CALGEKTYWGMYPDKLIF.

This clone was observed a handful of times. This may be a read error, as it is one base from a much larger clone. The same CDR3 arises from other DNA sequences in this sample as well. V usage is TRDV1 and J usage is TRDJ2; D is unresolved. This CDR3 is 15 amino acids long. Germline CDR1 and CDR2: TSWWSYY and QGS. The CDR3: CALGELMDLTAQLFF. The CDR3 region has the DNA TGTGCTCTTGGGGAACTGATGGATTTGACAGCACAGCTCTTCTTT.

This clone came up a few times. The amino acid sequence in TCRdb belongs to a much larger clone and departs from this DNA's translation at residue 12, likely a sequencing read error; the sequence shown is translated from the DNA. This chain links TRDV2 with TRDJ3, with TRDD3 identical over 9 bases. The J segment lost 2 bases and the V segment lost 0 bases, leaving 10 bases of the junction unmatched. CDR1 is GEAIGNYY and CDR2 is EKD in the germline V gene. CDR3 length: 20 amino acids. The CDR3 DNA sequence: TGTGCCTGTGACACCGGCAAACTGGGGGAGAGCCCCTGGGACACCCGACAGATGTTTTTC. As protein: CACDTGKLGESPWDTRQMFF.

This clone appeared a few times. This clone may be a read error of a much larger clone one base away. Other DNA sequences from this sample encode an identical CDR3 as well. The rearrangement joins TRDV1 to TRDJ2; 8 bases are shared with TRDD3. Germline V gene sequence: CDR1 TSWWSYY, CDR2 QGS. Trimming removed 3 bases from V and 7 bases from J; junction bases left unmatched: 4. CDR3 length: 14 residues. CDR3: CALGELGILAQLFF. CDR3 DNA sequence: TGTGCTCTTGGGGAGCTGGGGATACTAGCACAACTCTTCTTT.

This clone came up a few times. A read error is likely here: a far larger clone is one base away. The identical CDR3 is also encoded by other nucleotide sequences in the sample. V is TRDV1 and J is TRDJ1; the match to TRDD3 covers 13 bases. The CDR3 loop spans 19 amino acids. CDR1 is TSWWSYY, CDR2 QGS, per germline. This CDR3 reads CALGIRPHTGGYGSDKLIF. The CDR3 DNA follows: TGTGCTCTTGGGATCCGCCCCCATACTGGGGGATACGGGAGCGATAAACTCATCTTC.

Relative to its sample, this clone is medium-sized. V and J are TRDV2 and TRDJ1, with 10 bases aligning to TRDD3. Germline V gene lookup returns CDR1 GEAIGNYY and CDR2 EKD. J lost 2 bases, V lost 0 bases, and 17 bases had no gene match. The length of the CDR3 is 20 residues. CDR3 protein: CACDTVHLFSVLGDTDKLIF. The CDR3 bases are TGTGCCTGTGACACCGTACACTTGTTTTCCGTACTGGGGGATACCGATAAACTCATCTTT.

Sample share makes this clone medium-sized (0.01 to 0.1%). This sequence joins TRDV3 and TRDJ1; 12 bases align to TRDD3. CDR1 is TVYSNPD, CDR2 GDNSRS, per germline (reference sequence). V was pared by 2 bases and J by 1 base, with 20 bases of the junction left unmatched. The CDR3 sequence is 20 residues long. CDR3 protein: CAFRGFALSGGYGATDKLIF. The CDR3 nucleotides read TGTGCCTTTCGGGGCTTCGCCTTGTCTGGGGGATACGGGGCCACCGATAAACTCATCTTT.

The table lists this clone with a few counts. One junction end does not reproduce the germline sequence, and a read error may be involved. This rearrangement joins TRDV2 to TRDJ3; perhaps TRDD3 as D (6 bases). The germline V gene encodes CDR1 GEAIGNYY and CDR2 EKD. There are 19 residues in the CDR3. Written as DNA, the CDR3 is TGTGCCTGTGACACCGCATGGGGGGAAGGCTCCCGGGACACCCGACAGATGTTTTTC. It codes for CACDTAWGEGSRDTRQMFF.

A note on this clone: The protein TCRdb gives is from a much larger clone and does not agree with this DNA's translation at residue 14, likely a read error; the protein shown here comes from the DNA. The chain carries TRDV1 and TRDJ1, with D tentatively TRDD3 (6 bases). The germline gives CDR1 TSWWSYY, CDR2 QGS. V dropped 7 bases and J dropped 1 base, with 31 bases sitting between them. The CDR3 runs to 20 residues. The CDR3 loop reads CALDPLGSTTTGKCTDKLIF. The DNA for the CDR3 is TGTGCTCTTGACCCCCTCGGTAGTACGACCACTGGGAAGTGCACCGATAAACTCATCTTT.

As to this clone: TCRdb lists the protein of a much larger clone for this DNA, which differs at residue 6, so this is likely a read error; the protein given here is translated from the DNA itself. This rearrangement joins TRDV1 to TRDJ2; 8 bases are shared with TRDD3. Germline V lookup: CDR1 TSWWSYY, CDR2 QGS. V lost 0 bases to trimming and J lost 5 bases; unmatched junction nucleotides: 8. This CDR3 has 17 amino acids. The CDR3 DNA follows: TGTGCTCTTGGGGAACTACATTCTGGGGGAAATACAGCACAACTCTTCTTT. Its translation: CALGELHSGGNTAQLFF.

Comment on this clone: The protein in TCRdb stems from a much larger clone and differs at residue 6 from this DNA's translation, likely a read error; here the protein is translated from the DNA. The chain links TRDV1 to TRDJ1, with 9 bases fitting TRDD3. The CDR3 totals 18 residues. J was trimmed by 0 bases and V by 1 base; bases with no gene match: 9. The germline CDR1 and CDR2 sequences are TSWWSYY and QGS. The CDR3 reads CALGERSYWGRHTDKLIF. The CDR3 region has the DNA TGTGCTCTTGGGGAACGCTCCTACTGGGGGAGACACACCGATAAACTCATCTTT.

Judged by abundance, this clone is large. Other DNA sequences of this sample code for an identical CDR3. V and J are TRDV3 and TRDJ1; D remains unclear. V was pared by 3 bases and J by 4 bases, with 9 bases between. The germline gives CDR1 TVYSNPD, CDR2 GDNSRS (reference sequence). This CDR3 is built from 11 residues. The CDR3 DNA sequence: TGTGCCTTGGTCAAGGGCGATAAACTCATCTTT. Its protein is CALVKGDKLIF. The complete variable domain, with remaining parts taken from reference TRDV3 and TRDJ1, reads CDKVTQSSPDQTVASGSEVVLLCTYDTVYSNPDLFWYRIRPDYSFQFVFYGDNSRSEGADFTQGRFSVKHILTQKAFHLVISPVRTEDSATYYCALVKGDKLIFGKGTRVTVEP.

Turning to this clone: This DNA's translation and the protein TCRdb lists, from a much larger clone, do not match at residue 6, likely due to a read error; the protein shown is translated from the DNA. The chain joins TRDV2 to TRDJ3, with D perhaps matching TRDD3 (5 bases). The CDR3 is 18 residues long. V was cut by 0 bases and J by 0 bases, with 11 bases left in between. In germline, CDR1 is GEAIGNYY, CDR2 EKD. The CDR3, as DNA: TGTGCCTGTGACACCGTGGGGACTATCTCCTGGGACACCCGACAGATGTTTTTC. Translated: CACDTVGTISWDTRQMFF.

A remark on this clone: A far larger clone is off by one base, so a read error is likely. The V gene is TRDV1, the J gene TRDJ1; D is perhaps TRDD2 (9 bases). Germline CDR1 TSWWSYY, CDR2 QGS. The CDR3 loop spans 24 amino acids. Trimming stripped 1 base from V and 0 bases from J, with 36 bases between. CDR3 coding DNA: TGTGCTCTTGGGGAACCAACGGCCCTTCCTACGAGGGGATACAGGAGGTTGTACACCGATAAACTCATCTTT. Residues: CALGEPTALPTRGYRRLYTDKLIF.

On this clone: The protein that TCRdb holds for this DNA derives from a much larger clone and differs from the translated DNA at residue 10, which likely indicates a read error; the protein shown here is translated from the DNA. CDR3 sequence reads: CALGEVLGDSSWDTRQMFF. The DNA of the CDR3 is TGTGCTCTTGGGGAAGTACTGGGGGACTCCTCCTGGGACACCCGACAGATGTTTTTC. The chain couples TRDV1 to TRDJ3; 9 bases align to TRDD3. CDR3 length: 19 residues. Germline V gives CDR1 TSWWSYY, CDR2 QGS. With V trimmed by 2 bases and J by 0 bases, 5 bases remained unmatched.

As concerns this clone: This may be a read error: a much more frequent sequence differs by one nucleotide. This CDR3 is also generated by other DNA sequences in the sample. DNA for the CDR3: TGTGCTCTTGGGGAACTAATCGCGACTGGTGGATTTGTGGACACCGATAAACTCATCTTT. Protein sequence: CALGELIATGGFVDTDKLIF. The chain recombines TRDV1 with TRDJ1, with D possibly being TRDD3 (5 bases). The CDR3 spans 20 residues. V was shortened by 0 bases and J by 0 bases, with 23 bases between the two germline ends. Germline V CDR1 and CDR2: TSWWSYY, QGS.

This clone appeared a few times. TCRdb pairs this DNA with a much larger clone's protein that differs at residue 7, likely a read error; the protein shown was translated from the DNA. The CDR3 loop is CACDTGEYAADKLIF. The CDR3 DNA is TGTGCCTGTGACACTGGGGAATACGCCGCCGATAAACTCATCTTT. V is TRDV2 and J is TRDJ1, with D maybe TRDD3 (5 bases). Trimming took off 1 base at V and 3 bases at J, with 14 bases between the two ends. The CDR3 is made up of 15 amino acids. Germline CDR1 is GEAIGNYY and CDR2 is EKD.

Sample share makes this clone large (0.1 to 1%). Other DNA sequences in the sample encode the same CDR3. The genes are TRDV1 and TRDJ3; 13 nucleotides match TRDD3. Germline trimming cut 0 bases from V and 1 base from J; bases unmatched to any gene: 12. There are 23 residues in the CDR3. Germline CDR1 reads TSWWSYY; CDR2 reads QGS. CDR3 protein: CALGELPPGGLGDTSWDTRQMFF. The DNA for the CDR3 is TGTGCTCTTGGGGAACTACCCCCCGGTGGACTGGGGGATACGTCCTGGGACACCCGACAGATGTTTTTC.

This clone was seen a few times. The protein TCRdb gives is from a much larger clone and does not agree with this DNA's translation at residue 5, likely a read error; the protein shown here comes from the DNA. V is TRDV1 and J is TRDJ1; a possible D gene is TRDD3 (6 bases). The germline CDR1 and CDR2 sequences are TSWWSYY and QGS. This CDR3 is 17 amino acids long. CDR3 loop: CALGGLWGYYYTDKLIF. CDR3 nucleotide sequence: TGTGCTCTTGGGGGACTATGGGGGTACTATTACACCGATAAACTCATCTTC.

Remarks on this clone: Other DNA sequences in this specimen translate into the identical CDR3. The V call is TRDV2, the J call TRDJ3, with 8 nucleotides matching TRDD3. This CDR3 is built from 18 residues. J was trimmed by 0 bases and V by 1 base; bases with no gene match: 4. Germline values: CDR1 GEAIGNYY, CDR2 EKD. As DNA, the CDR3 is TGTGCCTGTGACACGGCAGGGGGATACTCCTGGGACACCCGACAGATGTTTTTC. It specifies CACDTAGGYSWDTRQMFF.

This clone was counted only a few times. This may be a read error: a much more frequent sequence differs by one nucleotide. This chain links TRDV1 with TRDJ3, with 8 bases identical to TRDD3. Per germline, CDR1 TSWWSYY and CDR2 QGS. The CDR3 has 24 amino acids. The CDR3 region has the DNA TGTGCTCTTGGTGGCCGGCCTTCCGCATTACTGGGGGTGACCAGCTCCTGGGGCACCCGACAGATGTTTTTC. It yields the protein CALGGRPSALLGVTSSWGTRQMFF.

The sample holds a few counts of this clone. A much more abundant neighbour one base away suggests this may be a read error. This CDR3 is also generated by other DNA sequences in the sample. The CDR3 DNA sequence: TGTGCTCTTGGGGAACGCCATTCTGGGGGAAATACAGCACAACTCTTCTTT. This codes for CALGERHSGGNTAQLFF. The V call is TRDV1, the J call TRDJ2, with 8 bases lining up with TRDD3. The CDR3 consists of 17 residues. Germline-derived CDR1 and CDR2 are TSWWSYY and QGS. V trimming: 1 base; J trimming: 5 bases; junction bases outside the gene matches: 9.

This clone was found a few times. A far larger clone is only one base removed, so a read error is likely. The V call is TRAV29/DV5, the J call TRDJ2, with 10 bases identical to TRDD3. CDR1 is NSMFDY, CDR2 ISSIKDK, per germline. V shed 1 base, J shed 2 bases, and the junction held 11 bases outside the gene matches. This CDR3 is built from 18 residues. The CDR3 coding sequence is TGTGCAGCAAGCCTACTGGGGGATGCGCCTCGGTTGACAGCACAACTCTTCTTT. Its protein is CAASLLGDAPRLTAQLFF.